This TCR beta chain stems from a study of T-cell reconstitution after alpha-beta-depleted transplantation in children. A single count supports this clonotype. This may stem from a read error, because a much larger clone lies one nucleotide away. This CDR3 has 15 residues. Germline V gene data show CDR1 as SGHKS and CDR2 as YYEKEE (reference sequence). Preparation of the TCRbeta library involved a method that used unique molecular identifiers. MiXCR was run by TCRdb on the PCR reads, yielding one entry per CDR3 protein. The sample yields 100,000 to 120,000 distinct CDR3 sequences, 10% seen once. The chain couples TRBV5-5 to TRBJ2-7; D may be TRBD1 or TRBD2 (5 bases each). The material sequenced was PBMCs from the stem cell graft donor, taken from the stem cell graft. The clonotype was recovered from a human donor who donated a stem cell graft to a child with acute lymphoblastic leukemia. DNA of the CDR3: TGTGCCAGCAGCAAGGGACCTGGAAGCTCCTACGACCAGTACTTC. Protein: CASSKGPGSSYDQYF.